The 9 T cell receptor beta chains listed next were all sequenced from one sample in a study of cytomegalovirus exposure and HLA in healthy donors. Researchers ran the PCR with 60 Vbeta and 13 Jbeta primers. The protocol was immunoSEQ multiplex PCR, while the TCRdb copy is restricted to in-frame clones and leaves out a portion. The sample shows around 63,000 clones, and 1.5% to 2% sits with its ten largest clones. Sequences were obtained from PBMCs. The receptors here all came from a woman aged 25 to 39 in good health and CMV-seronegative.

V is TRBV6-1 and J is TRBJ2-7; TRBD1 matches 7 bases. Germline CDR1 is MNHNS and CDR2 is SASEGT. This CDR3 spans 16 amino acids. V shed 1 base and J 2 bases; nucleotides not matched to a gene: 8. CDR3 in amino acids: CASSEGRQGTTYEQYF. In DNA, the CDR3 is TGTGCCAGCAGTGAAGGGAGACAGGGTACAACCTACGAGCAGTACTTC.

The gene calls are TRBV27 and TRBJ1-1; D is uncertain. The CDR3 length is 13 residues. V lost 4 bases, J lost 3 bases, and 9 bases lay in between. Germline CDR1 MNHEY, CDR2 SMNVEV (reference sequence). The CDR3 spells CASSSAADTEAFF. The CDR3 bases are TGTGCCAGCAGTTCTGCGGCGGACACTGAAGCTTTCTTT.

This chain links TRBV4-1 with TRBJ2-1, with D tentatively TRBD2 (6 bases). Trimming pared 4 bases from V and 2 bases from J, leaving 12 bases between. The CDR3 is 15 residues long. Germline CDR1 is MGHRA and CDR2 is YSYEKL. The chain's CDR3 is CASSLGGAAYNEQFF. CDR3 coding DNA: TGCGCCAGCAGCCTGGGGGGAGCGGCCTACAATGAGCAGTTCTTC.

V usage is TRBV5-1 and J usage is TRBJ2-2; D perhaps matches TRBD2 (5 bases). V lost 4 bases to trimming and J lost 5 bases, with 15 bases between them. The CDR3 is 15 amino acids. Germline V CDR1 and CDR2: SGHRS, YFSETQ. The chain's CDR3 is CASSGAPTRTGELFF. The DNA for the CDR3 is TGCGCCAGCAGCGGCGCCCCTACTAGGACCGGGGAGCTGTTTTTT.

V and J are TRBV5-6 and TRBJ2-1; TRBD2 matches 9 bases. This CDR3 has 17 residues. The junction had 7 bases not matched to a gene; V was cut back by 0 bases and J by 3 bases. CDR1 SGHDT and CDR2 YYEEEE come from the germline V gene. The CDR3 spells CASSLDLGGRVYNEQFF. As DNA, the CDR3 is TGTGCCAGCAGCTTGGATCTAGGCGGGAGGGTCTACAATGAGCAGTTCTTC.

The chain employs TRBV5-1 and TRBJ1-6, with D tentatively TRBD1 (5 bases). Germline V gene data show CDR1 as SGHRS and CDR2 as YFSETQ. The CDR3 has 15 residues. Trimming removed 0 bases from V and 7 bases from J, with 11 bases in between. In DNA, the CDR3 is TGCGCCAGCAGCTTGGATGACAGCTGGAATTCACCCCTCCACTTT. Residues: CASSLDDSWNSPLHF.

The CDR3 DNA is TGCGCCAGCAGCTCTCCTAGCGGAGAGACCCAGTACTTC. This codes for CASSSPSGETQYF. V is TRBV5-1 and J is TRBJ2-5; 7 nucleotides align to TRBD2. This CDR3 is built from 13 residues. Germline V gene data show CDR1 as SGHRS and CDR2 as YFSETQ. V dropped 3 bases and J dropped 4; count of bases not matched to a gene: 3.

The gene calls are TRBV5-6 and TRBJ1-1; the D is unclear. Germline V gene sequence: CDR1 SGHDT, CDR2 YYEEEE. The V end was cut by 0 bases, the J end by 0 bases, with 12 bases between. CDR3 length: 16 amino acids. CDR3: CASSLAGAWVNTEAFF. DNA for the CDR3: TGTGCCAGCAGCTTGGCCGGAGCTTGGGTGAACACTGAAGCTTTCTTT.

The rearrangement links TRBV10-3 to TRBJ1-1; 12 nucleotides match TRBD1. Trimming at V came to 5 bases and at J to 6 bases, leaving 4 bases not matched to a gene. The CDR3 has 14 residues. In germline, CDR1 is ENHRY, CDR2 SYGVKD. CDR3 residues: CAISRDRGPAEAFF. CDR3 nucleotides: TGTGCCATCAGTCGGGACAGGGGGCCAGCTGAAGCTTTCTTT.